These T cell receptor beta chains were read from a single sample in a study of blood T cell repertoires in COVID-19. Profiling relied on immunoSEQ multiplex PCR, and the TCRdb table lists in-frame clones only, not all of them. The table includes 65,000 to 85,000 clones, around 79% detected once. The sample comprised peripheral blood. The source is a man aged 50 to 60 with active or convalescent COVID-19. The CDR3 runs from the conserved cysteine through the conserved F or W. The D gene is left open where the match is weak. Clone sizes are given selectively: once, few, many, or a class where the clone is expanded.

CDR3 protein	CDR3 DNA	D gene	clone size	J gene	V gene
CASSVDRANTGELFF	TGCGCCAGCAGCGTGGACAGGGCGAACACCGGGGAGCTGTTTTTT	TRBD1	few	TRBJ2-2	TRBV5-1
CASSALSGRPDTIYF	TGTGCCAGCTCAGCCTTATCAGGTCGTCCGGACACCATATATTTT	-	-	TRBJ1-3	TRBV18
CASSQARRPTDTQYF	TGCGCCAGCAGCCAAGCTAGGCGGCCAACAGATACGCAGTATTTT	-	once	TRBJ2-3	TRBV4-3
CATSDLGTGGEGTEAFF	TGTGCCACCAGTGATTTAGGGACAGGGGGCGAGGGTACTGAAGCTTTCTTT	TRBD1	-	TRBJ1-1	TRBV24-1
CASRRTGDTYSNQPQHF	TGTGCCAGCAGGCGGACAGGGGACACTTATAGCAATCAGCCCCAGCATTTT	TRBD1	few	TRBJ1-5	TRBV2
CASSLYEREVGSPLHF	TGTGCCAGCAGCTTGTATGAGAGGGAGGTAGGGTCACCCCTCCACTTT	-	few	TRBJ1-6	TRBV5-6
CASSLGLAGVTGELFF	TGTGCCAGCAGCTTGGGACTAGCGGGGGTCACCGGGGAGCTGTTTTTT	TRBD2	-	TRBJ2-2	TRBV5-4
CASSILVGQGNNQPQHF	TGTGCCAGTAGTATTCTGGTCGGACAGGGTAACAACCAGCCCCAGCATTTT	TRBD1	-	TRBJ1-5	TRBV19
CASSLEFGEETQYF	TGTGCCAGCAGCTTAGAATTCGGGGAAGAGACCCAGTACTTC	-	-	TRBJ2-5	TRBV7-2
CASSQEAGGQYNEQFF	TGTGCCAGCAGCCAAGAAGCGGGGGGGCAATACAATGAGCAGTTCTTC	TRBD2	-	TRBJ2-1	TRBV4-2
CASPPSRSLGLEKLFF	TGTGCCAGTCCCCCCTCGAGGTCCCTTGGGTTAGAAAAACTGTTTTTT	-	-	TRBJ1-4	TRBV19
CASSVDGVGELFF	TGTGCCAGCAGCGTAGACGGGGTGGGGGAGCTGTTTTTT	-	once	TRBJ2-2	TRBV9
CASSLALAGGDTGELFF	TGTGCCAGCAGTCTTGCCCTCGCGGGGGGGGACACCGGGGAGCTGTTTTTT	TRBD2	-	TRBJ2-2	TRBV6-2/TRBV6-3
CASSLSSGPYNEQFF	TGTGCCAGCAGCTTATCTAGCGGCCCCTACAATGAGCAGTTCTTC	TRBD2	-	TRBJ2-1	TRBV7-3
CATSDAGTGNSGNSEAFF	TGTGCCACCAGTGATGCCGGGACAGGGAATTCAGGGAACAGTGAAGCTTTCTTT	TRBD1	-	TRBJ1-1	TRBV24-1
CASSLSWGGDGYTF	TGTGCCAGCAGCTTAAGTTGGGGGGGCGATGGCTACACCTTC	-	-	TRBJ1-2	TRBV11-2
CAGKKTLQDEQYF	TGTGCCGGCAAAAAAACTCTTCAGGACGAGCAGTACTTC	-	-	TRBJ2-7	TRBV2
CASSYYFANTGELFF	TGTGCCAGCAGTTACTACTTCGCGAACACCGGGGAGCTGTTTTTT	-	-	TRBJ2-2	TRBV6-2/TRBV6-3
CASSVDDFYTEAFF	TGTGCCAGCAGCGTAGACGACTTCTACACTGAAGCTTTCTTT	-	-	TRBJ1-1	TRBV9
CASSSGGAYEQFF	TGTGCCAGTAGTAGCGGGGGGGCCTATGAGCAGTTCTTC	TRBD2	-	TRBJ2-1	TRBV19
CASSIGQAGNTIYF	TGTGCCAGCAGTATAGGACAGGCTGGAAACACCATATATTTT	TRBD1	-	TRBJ1-3	TRBV6-5
CASSPGAGRDTEAFF	TGTGCCAGCAGCCCAGGGGCAGGTCGGGACACTGAAGCTTTCTTT	-	-	TRBJ1-1	TRBV11-3
CASSPAPAGDREQFF	TGTGCCAGTAGTCCAGCCCCCGCGGGGGATCGTGAGCAGTTCTTC	TRBD2	-	TRBJ2-1	TRBV19
CASSQTTSGQETQYF	TGTGCCAGCAGCCAGACGACTAGCGGCCAAGAGACCCAGTACTTC	TRBD2	-	TRBJ2-5	TRBV3-1/TRBV3-2
CASSLENSGVTYNEQFF	TGTGCCAGCAGCTTAGAGAACTCAGGCGTCACCTACAATGAGCAGTTCTTC	-	many	TRBJ2-1	TRBV11-3
CASSYSPPGGAPSGANVLTF	TGTGCCAGCAGTTACTCGCCCCCGGGAGGGGCCCCCTCTGGGGCCAACGTCCTGACTTTC	TRBD2	-	TRBJ2-6	TRBV6-2/TRBV6-3
CASSPTRQNTEAFF	TGTGCCAGCAGCCCTACACGACAGAACACTGAAGCTTTCTTT	-	-	TRBJ1-1	TRBV11-2